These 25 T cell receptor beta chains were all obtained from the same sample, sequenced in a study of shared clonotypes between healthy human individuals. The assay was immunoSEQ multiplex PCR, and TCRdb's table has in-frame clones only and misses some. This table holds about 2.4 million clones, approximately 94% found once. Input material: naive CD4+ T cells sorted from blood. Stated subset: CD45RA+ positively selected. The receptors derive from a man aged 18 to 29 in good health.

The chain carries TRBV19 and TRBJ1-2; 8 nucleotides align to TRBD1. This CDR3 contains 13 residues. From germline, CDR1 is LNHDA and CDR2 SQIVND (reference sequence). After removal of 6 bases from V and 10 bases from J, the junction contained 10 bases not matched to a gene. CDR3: CASSADREVDYTF. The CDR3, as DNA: TGTGCCAGTAGCGCGGACAGGGAGGTTGACTACACCTTC.

CDR3 protein: CASTLNRGGNQPQHF. Written as DNA, the CDR3 is TGTGCCAGCACCCTCAACAGGGGAGGCAATCAGCCCCAGCATTTT. This chain links TRBV5-8 with TRBJ1-5; 7 bases fit TRBD1. The CDR3 consists of 15 residues. V lost 6 bases and J lost 2; bases outside the gene matches: 8. CDR1 and CDR2 (germline): SGHTS, YDEGEE.

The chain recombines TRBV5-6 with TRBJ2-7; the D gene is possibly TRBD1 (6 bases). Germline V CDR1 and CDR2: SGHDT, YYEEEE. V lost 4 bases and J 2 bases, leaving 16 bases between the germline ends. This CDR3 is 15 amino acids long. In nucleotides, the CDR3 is TGTGCCAGCAGCCGAGGGGGACAAGGGGCCTACGAGCAGTACTTC. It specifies CASSRGGQGAYEQYF.

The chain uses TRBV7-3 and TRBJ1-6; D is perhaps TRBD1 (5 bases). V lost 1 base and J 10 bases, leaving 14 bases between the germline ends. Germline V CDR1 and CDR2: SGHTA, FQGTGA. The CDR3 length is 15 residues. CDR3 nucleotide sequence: TGTGCCAGCAGCTTAAGGGGCCAAGGAGCATCACCCCTCCACTTT. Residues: CASSLRGQGASPLHF.

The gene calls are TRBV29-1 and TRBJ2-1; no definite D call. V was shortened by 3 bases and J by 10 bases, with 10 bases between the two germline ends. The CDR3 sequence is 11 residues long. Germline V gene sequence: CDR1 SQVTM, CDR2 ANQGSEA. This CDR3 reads CSVDGRVEQFF. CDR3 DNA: TGCAGCGTTGACGGAAGGGTAGAGCAGTTCTTC.

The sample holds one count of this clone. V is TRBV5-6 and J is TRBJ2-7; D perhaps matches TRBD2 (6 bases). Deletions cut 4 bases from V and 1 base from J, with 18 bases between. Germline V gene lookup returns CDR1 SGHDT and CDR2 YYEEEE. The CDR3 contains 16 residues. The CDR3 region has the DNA TGTGCCAGCAGCCTGAGGGGACTCCTACCGTCCTACGAGCAGTACTTC. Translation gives CASSLRGLLPSYEQYF.

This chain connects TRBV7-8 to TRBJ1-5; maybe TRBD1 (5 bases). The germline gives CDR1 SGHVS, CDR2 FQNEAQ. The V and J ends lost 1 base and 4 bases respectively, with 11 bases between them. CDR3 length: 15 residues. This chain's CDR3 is CASSLVQGLNQPQHF. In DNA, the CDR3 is TGTGCCAGCAGCTTAGTCCAGGGCCTTAATCAGCCCCAGCATTTT.

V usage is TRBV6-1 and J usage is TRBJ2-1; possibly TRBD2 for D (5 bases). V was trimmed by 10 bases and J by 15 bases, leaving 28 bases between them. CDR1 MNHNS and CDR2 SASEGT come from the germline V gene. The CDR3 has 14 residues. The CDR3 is CATSNGISLGGPFF. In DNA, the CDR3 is TGTGCCACCAGCAATGGGATCTCATTAGGCGGGCCGTTCTTC.

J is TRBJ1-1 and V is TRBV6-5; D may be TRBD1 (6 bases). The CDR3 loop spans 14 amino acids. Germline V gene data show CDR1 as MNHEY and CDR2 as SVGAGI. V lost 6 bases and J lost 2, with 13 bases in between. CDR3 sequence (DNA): TGTGCCAGCAGACGGGACAAGCAAAACACTGAAGCTTTCTTT. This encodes CASRRDKQNTEAFF.

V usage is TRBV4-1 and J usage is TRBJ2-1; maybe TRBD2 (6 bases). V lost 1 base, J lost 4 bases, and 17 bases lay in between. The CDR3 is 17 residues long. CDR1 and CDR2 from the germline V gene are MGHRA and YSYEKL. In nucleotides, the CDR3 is TGCGCCAGCAGCCAAGGGGAGGCAGTACAACCGTACAATGAGCAGTTCTTC. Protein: CASSQGEAVQPYNEQFF.

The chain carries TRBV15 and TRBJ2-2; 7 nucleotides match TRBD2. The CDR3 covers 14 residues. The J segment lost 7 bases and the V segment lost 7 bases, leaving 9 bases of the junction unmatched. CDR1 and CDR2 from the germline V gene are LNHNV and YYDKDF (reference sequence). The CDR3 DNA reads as TGTGCCACCACCCACGAGCGGGAAGGCGGGGAGCTGTTTTTT. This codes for CATTHEREGGELFF.

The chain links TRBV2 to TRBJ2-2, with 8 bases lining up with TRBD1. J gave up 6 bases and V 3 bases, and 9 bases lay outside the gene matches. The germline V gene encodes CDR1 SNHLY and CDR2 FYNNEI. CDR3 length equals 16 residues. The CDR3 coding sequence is TGTGCCAGCAGTGACGGGACAGGCCGCGGGGCCGGGGAGCTGTTTTTT. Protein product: CASSDGTGRGAGELFF.

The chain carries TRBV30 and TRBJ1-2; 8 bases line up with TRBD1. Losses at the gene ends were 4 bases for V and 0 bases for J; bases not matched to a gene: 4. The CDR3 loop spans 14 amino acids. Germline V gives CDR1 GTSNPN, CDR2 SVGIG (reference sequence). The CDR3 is CAWKTGVANYGYTF. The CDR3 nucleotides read TGTGCCTGGAAGACAGGGGTTGCTAACTATGGCTACACCTTC.

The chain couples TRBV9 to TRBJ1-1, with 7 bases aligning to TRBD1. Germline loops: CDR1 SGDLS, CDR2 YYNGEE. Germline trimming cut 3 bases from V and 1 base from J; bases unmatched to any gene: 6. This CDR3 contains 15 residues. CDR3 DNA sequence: TGTGCCAGCAGCGGACGCCAGGGGGGGAACACTGAAGCTTTCTTT. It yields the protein CASSGRQGGNTEAFF.

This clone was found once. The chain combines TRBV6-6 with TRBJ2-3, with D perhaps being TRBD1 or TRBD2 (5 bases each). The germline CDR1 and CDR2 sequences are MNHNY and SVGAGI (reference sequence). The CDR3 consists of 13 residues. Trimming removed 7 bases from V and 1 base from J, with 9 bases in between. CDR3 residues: CASTQGRTDTQYF. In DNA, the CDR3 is TGTGCCAGCACCCAGGGACGCACAGATACGCAGTATTTT.

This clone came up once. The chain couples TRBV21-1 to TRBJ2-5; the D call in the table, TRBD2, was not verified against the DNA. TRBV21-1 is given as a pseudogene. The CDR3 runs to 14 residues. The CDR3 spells CASSKGRMEKTQYF. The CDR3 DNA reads TGTGCCAGCAGCAAAGGTCGGATGGAGAAGACCCAGTACTTC.

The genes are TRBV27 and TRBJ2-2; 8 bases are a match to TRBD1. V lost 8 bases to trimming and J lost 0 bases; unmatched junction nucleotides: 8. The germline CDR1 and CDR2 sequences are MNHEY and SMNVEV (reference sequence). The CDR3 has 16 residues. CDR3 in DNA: TGTGCCAGCGGGAGACAGGGGACCGCGAACACCGGGGAGCTGTTTTTT. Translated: CASGRQGTANTGELFF.

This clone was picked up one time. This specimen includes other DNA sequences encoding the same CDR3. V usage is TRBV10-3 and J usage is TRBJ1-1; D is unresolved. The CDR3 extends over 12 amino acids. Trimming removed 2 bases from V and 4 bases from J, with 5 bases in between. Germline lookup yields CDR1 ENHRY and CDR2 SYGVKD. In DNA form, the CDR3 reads TGTGCCATCAGTGAGATCGGCACTGAAGCTTTCTTT. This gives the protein CAISEIGTEAFF.

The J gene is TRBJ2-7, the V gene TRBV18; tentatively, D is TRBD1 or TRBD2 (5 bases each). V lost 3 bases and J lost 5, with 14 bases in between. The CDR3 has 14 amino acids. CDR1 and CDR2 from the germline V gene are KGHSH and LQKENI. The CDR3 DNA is TGTGCCAGCTCACCGGGTGGGGGAGAGCACGAGCAGTACTTC. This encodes CASSPGGGEHEQYF.

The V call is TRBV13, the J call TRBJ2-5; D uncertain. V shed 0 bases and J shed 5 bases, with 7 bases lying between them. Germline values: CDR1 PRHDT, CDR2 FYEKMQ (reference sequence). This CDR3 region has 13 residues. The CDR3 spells CASSLGRQETQYF. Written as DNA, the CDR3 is TGTGCCAGCAGCTTAGGGAGGCAGGAGACCCAGTACTTC. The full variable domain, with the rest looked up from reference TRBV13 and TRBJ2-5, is AAGVIQSPRHLIKEKRETATLKCYPIPRHDTVYWYQQGPGQDPQFLISFYEKMQSDKGSIPDRFSAQQFSDYHSELNMSSLELGDSALYFCASSLGRQETQYFGPGTRLLVL.

In DNA, the CDR3 is TGCGCCAGCAGCTTGGCCGGGACAGCGGGTGGAAACACCATATATTTT. Translating gives CASSLAGTAGGNTIYF. The chain carries TRBV5-1 and TRBJ1-3, with TRBD1 matching 7 bases. The CDR3 totals 16 residues. V gave up 0 bases and J gave up 3 bases; unmatched junction bases: 6. Germline CDR1 SGHRS, CDR2 YFSETQ.

The CDR3 DNA is TGTGCCAGCAGCACCGCTAGCGGGAGGGCCGAGACCGGGGAGCTGTTTTTT. Encoded protein: CASSTASGRAETGELFF. The V gene is TRBV21-1, the J gene TRBJ2-2; TRBD2, the table's D call, lacks a check against the DNA. TRBV21-1 is listed as a pseudogene. The CDR3 is 17 residues long.

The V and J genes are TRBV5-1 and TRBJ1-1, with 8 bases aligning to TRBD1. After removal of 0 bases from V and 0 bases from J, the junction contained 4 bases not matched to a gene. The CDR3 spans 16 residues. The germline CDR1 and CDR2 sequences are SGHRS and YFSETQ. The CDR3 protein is CASSLEGQGLNTEAFF. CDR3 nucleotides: TGCGCCAGCAGCTTGGAAGGACAGGGATTGAACACTGAAGCTTTCTTT.

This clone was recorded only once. Here the CDR3 reads CSVRTPGTTEAFF. CDR3 DNA: TGCAGCGTTCGAACCCCAGGGACCACTGAAGCTTTCTTT. J is TRBJ1-1 and V is TRBV29-1; D possibly corresponds to TRBD1 (5 bases). The CDR3 extends over 13 amino acids. CDR1 SQVTM and CDR2 ANQGSEA come from the germline V gene. V gave up 5 bases and J gave up 4 bases, with 14 bases separating them.

In DNA, the CDR3 is TGTGCCATCAGTGAGTCCCAGCAGCCCCAGCATTTT. It yields the protein CAISESQQPQHF. The chain has TRBV10-3 and TRBJ1-5; no clear D. V lost 0 bases and J lost 7, with 4 bases in between. Per germline, CDR1 ENHRY and CDR2 SYGVKD. This CDR3 region has 12 residues.